These 5 T cell receptor beta chains came from one sample sequenced in a study of CD8 T cells in Susac syndrome. RNA, at about 0.45 to 1 ug, was reverse transcribed with random hexamers. One entry per CDR3 protein, called by TCRdb with MiXCR from the immunoSEQ multiplex PCR reads. This table has about 200,000 distinct CDR3 sequences, over 75% appearing once. Material: CD4+ T cells from PBMCs. The receptors derive from a human donor with Susac syndrome.

The chain carries TRBV5-6 and TRBJ1-2; 7 positions match TRBD1. CDR1 is SGHDT, CDR2 YYEEEE, per germline. Trimming removed 2 bases from V and 8 bases from J; junction bases left unmatched: 9. This CDR3 is 14 amino acids long. The CDR3, as DNA: TGTGCCAGCAGCTTCATAGGGGGCGCGGGAGGCTACACCTTC. It yields the protein CASSFIGGAGGYTF.

V is TRBV3-1 and J is TRBJ2-7; no reliable D call. V was pared by 1 base and J by 6 bases, with 13 bases between. This CDR3 region has 14 residues. Germline values: CDR1 LGHDT, CDR2 YNNKEL (reference sequence). In nucleotides, the CDR3 is TGTGCCAGCAGCCAAGCGATTAGCCGAGGCGAGCAGTACTTC. Translation: CASSQAISRGEQYF.

The rearrangement joins TRBV6-1 to TRBJ1-1; no firm D call. CDR1 and CDR2 (germline): MNHNS, SASEGT. CDR3 length: 17 residues. The V and J ends lost 6 bases and 0 bases respectively, with 20 bases between them. This CDR3 is CASRQRAGSLMNTEAFF. The CDR3, as DNA: TGTGCCAGCAGGCAACGAGCAGGTTCGCTCATGAACACTGAAGCTTTCTTT.

The DNA for the CDR3 is TGTGCCAGCAGTTGGACCGGGGAGCTGTTTTTT. It specifies CASSWTGELFF. This chain uses TRBV2 with TRBJ2-2; D gene unclear. Looked up from germline, CDR1 is SNHLY and CDR2 is FYNNEI. The CDR3 extends over 11 amino acids. V lost 5 bases, J lost 5 bases, and 3 bases lay in between. The full variable domain, completed using reference TRBV2 and TRBJ2-2, is EPEVTQTPSHQVTQMGQEVILRCVPISNHLYFYWYRQILGQKVEFLVSFYNNEISEKSEIFDDQFSVERPDGSNFTLKIRSTKLEDSAMYFCASSWTGELFFGEGSRLTVL.

The chain joins TRBV12-3 or TRBV12-4 to TRBJ2-2; D gene ambiguous. The CDR3 runs to 15 residues. Trimming left V 7 bases short and J 5 bases short, with 17 bases between. This CDR3 reads CASNILGWSTGELFF. CDR3 in DNA: TGTGCCAGCAATATTCTAGGGTGGTCAACCGGGGAGCTGTTTTTT.